This T cell receptor (beta chain) was captured in a study of post-analysis software for immune sequencing data (dated by TCRdb to between 2014 and 2016). With respect to the entire study: Disease courses on record covered relapsing-remitting, secondary progressive and progressive-relapsing multiple sclerosis, though some patients had no subtype annotation. Patient repertoires were compared against about a dozen previously published healthy control repertoires from donors aged roughly 6 to 28 years. A subset of samples was prepared in parallel using single-end sample barcoding, then pooled and co-amplified after Illumina adapter ligation.

With regard to this clonotype: The clone's antigen remains unknown. It has no much larger one-base neighbor in the sample; base qualities were not kept.

To demonstrate the VDJtools post-analysis software, the study profiled TCR beta repertoires from the peripheral blood of about a dozen young patients with multiple sclerosis. The multiple sclerosis patients were children and adolescents between about 6 and 15 years of age. Broader findings and caveats from the paper: The control group was slightly older than the multiple sclerosis patient group. Direct clustering with F measure revealed strong co-clustering of samples prepared in the same batch, which led to a batch-effect correction. Four or five TRBV segments, including TRBV5-6, TRBV5-1 and TRBV20-1, were significantly more frequent in patients than controls. Compared with controls, multiple sclerosis patients had significantly lower normalized Chao1 diversity, a finding suggesting substantial peripheral T-cell clonal expansion.

The library relied on PCR. Sequenced using an Illumina HiSeq 2500. To reduce PCR and sequencing biases, unique molecular identifiers were built into the TCR beta cDNA libraries. Roughly 500,000 cDNA molecules were obtained per 1 to 10 million input T cells, so each molecule approximated one T cell. The patient libraries were prepared and sequenced with the same protocol used for the earlier healthy control dataset. Samples belonging to the same batch were prepared together, multiplexed and sequenced on a shared HiSeq lane. The authors' pipeline ran thus. MIGEC was used to process the raw barcoded reads, and molecular identifier groups with only a single read were discarded before consensus assembly and CDR3 extraction. VDJtools was used for post-analysis of the clonotype tables, with diversity normalized by down-sampling every dataset to the smallest sample size. To correct batch-related cross-sample contamination, repertoire overlap clustering matched CDR3 amino acid sequences but not nucleotide sequences. Through fastp at Q25 and MiXCR, TCRdb rebuilt clones from the public reads, retaining in-frame beta chains. Records with the same CDR3 protein are collapsed into one entry carrying the most frequent genes and DNA. In this record, the V and J calls reflect TCRdb's handling and not the investigators' own analysis. The sample records some 700,000 distinct CDR3 sequences, approximately 60% of which are singletons. The leading ten clones occupy around 11% of the sample.

There are 14 amino acids in the CDR3, from cysteine to phenylalanine inclusive. Of all the DNA, just the CDR3 is kept, 42 bases in frame from base 1. From the germline V gene, CDR1 is MNHNS and CDR2 is SASEGT. V lost 3 bases and J lost 3 bases; the stretch between them is 11 bases long. This sequence uses TRBV6-1 and TRBJ2-5, and possibly TRBD2, on 6 matching bases. Sequencing was done on a sample of blood. The source is a girl aged 2-9 years with multiple sclerosis. The CDR3 here reads CASSDYRGEETQYF. The nucleotide sequence reads as follows: TGTGCCAGCAGTGACTATCGCGGGGAAGAGACCCAGTACTTC.